The 8 T cell receptor beta chains below all came from one sample that was sequenced in a study of T cell responses to AZD1222 COVID-19 vaccine. The repertoire was sequenced with immunoSEQ multiplex PCR; TCRdb's copy has only in-frame clones and lacks some. The table shows 80,000 to 130,000 clones, with around nine tenths occurring only once. Sequences were derived from peripheral blood, sampled on day 0 of AZD1222 vaccination. Source of these receptors: an adult in good health.

The chain carries TRBV10-3 and TRBJ1-1, with 8 positions matching TRBD1. The CDR3 sequence is 19 residues long. With 6 bases clipped from V and 0 bases from J, the junction kept 18 bases outside the gene matches. Germline values: CDR1 ENHRY, CDR2 SYGVKD. CDR3 protein: CAISRDRLDDQWLNTEAFF. CDR3 bases: TGTGCCATCAGCCGGGACAGGTTGGACGACCAATGGTTGAACACTGAAGCTTTCTTT.

The chain uses TRBV11-2 and TRBJ2-5; the D gene is possibly TRBD2 (6 bases). CDR1 is SGHAT, CDR2 FQNNGV, per germline. The CDR3 runs 13 residues. V lost 6 bases and J 2 bases, leaving 10 bases between the germline ends. CDR3 bases: TGTGCCAGCAGTCGCGGGGCTCAAGAGACCCAGTACTTC. Translating it yields CASSRGAQETQYF.

CDR3 nucleotide sequence: TGTGCCAGCAGCTTCGGGGGACGGGAGACCCAGTACTTC. Translated: CASSFGGRETQYF. V is TRBV5-6 and J is TRBJ2-5; D is perhaps TRBD2 (6 bases). Germline V gives CDR1 SGHDT, CDR2 YYEEEE. The CDR3 runs 13 residues. V was cut by 2 bases and J by 5 bases, with 10 bases left in between.

CDR3 protein: CASSLPFQDHQETQYF. The CDR3 DNA sequence: TGTGCCAGCAGCCTACCCTTCCAAGACCACCAAGAGACCCAGTACTTC. This chain joins TRBV3-1 (or the pseudogene TRBV3-2) and TRBJ2-5; D is ambiguous. This CDR3 has 16 residues. Germline V gene data show CDR1 as LGHDT and CDR2 as YNNKEL (reference sequence). Trimming removed 4 bases at V and 0 bases at J, with 15 bases between.

This clone was counted once. The rearrangement joins TRBV2 to TRBJ1-6; D gene unclear. The CDR3 is 13 residues long. Per the germline V gene, CDR1 is SNHLY and CDR2 is FYNNEI. Trimming stripped 7 bases from V and 3 bases from J, with 7 bases between. In nucleotides, the CDR3 is TGTGCCAGCAAGGAGAACTATAATTCACCCCTCCACTTT. Translated: CASKENYNSPLHF.

This clone was detected once. V gene TRBV7-9 combines with J gene TRBJ1-3, with D perhaps TRBD1 (5 bases). Trimming removed 5 bases from V and 0 bases from J, with 14 bases in between. This CDR3 comprises 16 residues. Per germline, CDR1 SEHNR and CDR2 FQNEAQ (reference sequence). The CDR3 region is CASSPPTARSGNTIYF. CDR3 sequence (DNA): TGTGCCAGCAGCCCACCGACAGCGCGCTCTGGAAACACCATATATTTT.

The chain couples TRBV27 to TRBJ2-1; 7 nucleotides match TRBD2. The germline CDR1 and CDR2 sequences are MNHEY and SMNVEV (reference sequence). The CDR3 totals 15 residues. With 2 bases clipped from V and 2 bases from J, the junction kept 3 bases outside the gene matches. Here the CDR3 reads CASSLIGGAYNEQFF. Written as DNA, the CDR3 is TGTGCCAGCAGTTTAATTGGGGGGGCCTACAATGAGCAGTTCTTC.

The V call is TRBV7-2, the J call TRBJ1-5, with TRBD1 as a possible D gene (5 bases). This CDR3 contains 15 residues. CDR1 and CDR2 (germline): SGHTA, FQGNSA. V lost 1 base and J 1 base, leaving 8 bases between the germline ends. This CDR3 reads CASSLVRDSNQPQHF. Here the CDR3 DNA reads TGTGCCAGCAGCTTAGTTCGGGACAGCAATCAGCCCCAGCATTTT.